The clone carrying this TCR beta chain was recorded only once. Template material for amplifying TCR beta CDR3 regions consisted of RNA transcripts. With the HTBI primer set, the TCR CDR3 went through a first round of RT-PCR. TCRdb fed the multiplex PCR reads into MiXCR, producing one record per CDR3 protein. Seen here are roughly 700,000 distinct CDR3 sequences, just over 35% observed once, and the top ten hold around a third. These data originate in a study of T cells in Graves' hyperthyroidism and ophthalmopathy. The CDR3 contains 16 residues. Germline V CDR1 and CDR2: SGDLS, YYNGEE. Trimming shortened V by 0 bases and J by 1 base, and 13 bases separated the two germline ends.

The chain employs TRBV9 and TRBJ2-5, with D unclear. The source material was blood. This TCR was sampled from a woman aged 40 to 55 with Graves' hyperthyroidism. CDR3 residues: CASSVAQQLGQETQYF. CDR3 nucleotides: TGTGCCAGCAGCGTAGCCCAACAGTTGGGCCAAGAGACCCAGTACTTC.